The 26 T cell receptor beta chains given below trace back to one sample, sequenced in a study of CD8 T cells in Susac syndrome. The RNA input was roughly 0.45 to 1 ug, and it was reverse transcribed with random hexamers. TCRdb redid the calling of the immunoSEQ multiplex PCR reads with MiXCR, one entry per CDR3 protein. Of about 180,000 distinct CDR3 sequences in the sample, approximately 95% were seen once. Sequences were obtained from CD4+ T cells from PBMCs. These receptor sequences come from a human donor with multiple sclerosis.

This clonotype was detected once. The V gene is TRBV18, the J gene TRBJ2-3, with D possibly TRBD1 on 6 matching bases. CDR3 length: 14 residues. Germline V gene data show CDR1 as KGHSH and CDR2 as LQKENI. The V end lost 2 bases, the J end lost 4 bases, and 10 bases lay between the germline ends. The CDR3 nucleotides read TGTGCCAGCTCACCAGCAGGGGCCCCAGATACGCAGTATTTT. This encodes CASSPAGAPDTQYF.

This rearrangement joins TRBV6-2 or TRBV6-3 to TRBJ1-2, with D perhaps matching TRBD1 (5 bases). The CDR3 is made up of 14 amino acids. Germline assignment: CDR1 MNHEY and CDR2 SVGEGT. Trimming stripped 2 bases from V and 6 bases from J, with 13 bases between. CDR3 protein: CASSYIGHRDGYTF. In DNA form, the CDR3 reads TGTGCCAGCAGTTACATCGGACATCGGGATGGCTACACCTTC.

The chain links TRBV30 to TRBJ1-5; a possible D gene is TRBD1 (5 bases). V lost 0 bases, J lost 3 bases, and 6 bases lay in between. The CDR3 sequence is 13 residues long. Looked up from germline, CDR1 is GTSNPN and CDR2 is SVGIG (reference sequence). The CDR3 nucleotides read TGTGCCTGGAGTGTGGGGGTCAATCAGCCCCAGCATTTT. Protein product: CAWSVGVNQPQHF.

The chain is built from TRBV7-3 and TRBJ2-1, with 15 bases matching TRBD2. The CDR3 totals 15 residues. Germline values: CDR1 SGHTA, CDR2 FQGTGA. V shed 5 bases, J shed 14 bases, and the junction held 10 bases outside the gene matches. CDR3 nucleotides: TGTGCCAGCAGCCCGGGACTAGCGGGGGGTCTGGGGAAGTTCTTC. This encodes CASSPGLAGGLGKFF. Using reference TRBV7-3 and TRBJ2-1 for the parts outside the CDR3, the full variable domain is GAGVSQTPSNKVTEKGKYVELRCDPISGHTALYWYRQSLGQGPEFLIYFQGTGAADDSGLPNDRFFAVRPEGSVSTLKIQRTERGDSAVYLCASSPGLAGGLGKFFGPGTRLTVL.

The chain joins TRBV5-4 to TRBJ1-1; D call uncertain. CDR1 is SGHNT and CDR2 is YYREEE in the germline V gene (reference sequence). The CDR3 consists of 14 residues. V lost 0 bases and J lost 13, with 19 bases in between. CDR3 nucleotides: TGTGCCAGCAGCTTGGGGGGTACCTGGGATAATGATTTCTTT. This translates into CASSLGGTWDNDFF.

V and J are TRBV20-1 and TRBJ2-5, with D unclear. V gave up 0 bases and J gave up 1 base, with 12 bases separating them. CDR1 and CDR2 (germline): DFQATT, SNEGSKA (reference sequence). The CDR3 is made up of 15 amino acids. Here the CDR3 reads CSARDRVGPQETQYF. The CDR3 DNA is TGCAGTGCTAGAGATAGGGTAGGCCCCCAAGAGACCCAGTACTTC.

V is TRBV28 and J is TRBJ2-7, with 8 bases lining up with TRBD1. The CDR3 length is 14 residues. The V gene end was trimmed by 6 bases and the J gene end by 2 bases; junction bases not matched to a gene: 6. Looked up from germline, CDR1 is MDHEN and CDR2 is SYDVKM. The chain's CDR3 is CASSPWDRTYEQYF. In DNA form, the CDR3 reads TGTGCCAGCAGCCCATGGGACAGGACCTACGAGCAGTACTTC.

The V gene is TRBV24-1, the J gene TRBJ2-3; 7 nucleotides match TRBD1. CDR3 length: 12 amino acids. CDR1 and CDR2 from the germline V gene are KGHDR and SFDVKD. V lost 3 bases and J lost 12; bases outside the gene matches: 5. CDR3 bases: TGTGCCACCAGTGATACGGACAGGAGTCAGTATTTT. The encoded protein is CATSDTDRSQYF.

The chain has TRBV2 and TRBJ1-1, with unresolved D. The germline CDR1 and CDR2 sequences are SNHLY and FYNNEI. This CDR3 has 16 residues. Deletions cut 3 bases from V and 4 bases from J, with 18 bases between. The CDR3: CASSDDWAPLGTEAFF. The CDR3 nucleotides are TGTGCCAGCAGTGATGATTGGGCCCCTCTCGGCACTGAAGCTTTCTTT. The whole variable domain, remainder taken from reference TRBV2 and TRBJ1-1, is EPEVTQTPSHQVTQMGQEVILRCVPISNHLYFYWYRQILGQKVEFLVSFYNNEISEKSEIFDDQFSVERPDGSNFTLKIRSTKLEDSAMYFCASSDDWAPLGTEAFFGQGTRLTVV.

CDR3: CATSDHDMNTEAFF. The CDR3 region has the DNA TGTGCCACCAGTGATCACGACATGAACACTGAAGCTTTCTTT. V and J are TRBV24-1 and TRBJ1-1; D gene unclear. The V end lost 3 bases, the J end lost 0 bases, and 7 bases lay between the germline ends. CDR1 is KGHDR and CDR2 is SFDVKD in the germline V gene. CDR3 size: 14 residues.

The CDR3 bases are TGTGCCAGCAGCCTCGCTCCCTCGGGGGGGGAGCAGTACTTC. This encodes CASSLAPSGGEQYF. V and J are TRBV9 and TRBJ2-7; the match to TRBD2 covers 8 bases. After removal of 4 bases from V and 7 bases from J, the junction contained 10 bases not matched to a gene. This CDR3 contains 14 residues. The germline CDR1 and CDR2 sequences are SGDLS and YYNGEE.

The J gene is TRBJ2-7, the V gene TRBV2, with 7 bases aligning to TRBD1. Unmatched junction bases numbered 5, after V lost 4 bases and J lost 2 bases. This CDR3 has 14 residues. Germline lookup yields CDR1 SNHLY and CDR2 FYNNEI. The CDR3 is CASSATGVPYEQYF. The CDR3 region has the DNA TGTGCCAGCAGTGCCACAGGGGTGCCCTACGAGCAGTACTTC.

The CDR3 bases are TGCAGTGCTAGGGCGGGTCTCAGTACGAGCGGGGGGACAGATACGCAGTATTTT. It codes for CSARAGLSTSGGTDTQYF. The chain joins TRBV20-1 to TRBJ2-3, with 9 bases fitting TRBD2. CDR1 is DFQATT and CDR2 is SNEGSKA in the germline V gene (reference sequence). Germline trimming cut 3 bases from V and 3 bases from J; bases unmatched to any gene: 16. The CDR3 is 18 amino acids.

This chain links TRBV12-3 or TRBV12-4 with TRBJ2-7; TRBD1 matches at 9 bases. This CDR3 has 15 residues. Unmatched junction bases numbered 4, after V lost 3 bases and J lost 1 base. The DNA for the CDR3 is TGTGCCAGCAGTTTGGACAGGGGCCCTTCCTACGAGCAGTACTTC. Its translation is CASSLDRGPSYEQYF.

The chain uses TRBV15 and TRBJ2-7; no clear D gene. The CDR3 consists of 12 residues. Germline V CDR1 and CDR2: LNHNV, YYDKDF (reference sequence). V was shortened by 8 bases and J by 6 bases, with 14 bases between the two germline ends. The DNA for the CDR3 is TGTGCCACCCGACTCCCTGGTTTCGAGCAGTACTTC. It yields the protein CATRLPGFEQYF.

The chain joins TRBV4-2 to TRBJ1-6, with 9 nucleotides matching TRBD1. Germline V gene lookup returns CDR1 LGHNA and CDR2 YNFKEQ. The CDR3 runs to 17 residues. Trimming took 1 base from V and 6 from J; bases not matched to a gene: 7. The CDR3 sequence is CASSQANRGHGNSPLHF. The CDR3 coding sequence is TGTGCCAGCAGCCAAGCGAACAGGGGGCATGGTAATTCACCCCTCCACTTT.

V is TRBV30 and J is TRBJ2-7; TRBD1 agrees at 12 bases. The CDR3 consists of 14 residues. Germline CDR1 reads GTSNPN; CDR2 reads SVGIG (reference sequence). Trimming took 5 bases from V and 5 from J; bases not matched to a gene: 7. DNA of the CDR3: TGTGCCTGGTGGGGACAGGGGGCCAAAAACGAGCAGTACTTC. This sequence encodes CAWWGQGAKNEQYF.

This rearrangement joins TRBV27 to TRBJ2-3; TRBD1 or TRBD2 may be the D gene (5 bases each). Trimming removed 0 bases at V and 6 bases at J, with 16 bases between. This CDR3 spans 16 amino acids. Looked up from germline, CDR1 is MNHEY and CDR2 is SMNVEV (reference sequence). Written as DNA, the CDR3 is TGTGCCAGCAGTTTATCACGGGGCGTCCGGATTGATACGCAGTATTTT. Protein: CASSLSRGVRIDTQYF.

The rearrangement joins TRBV18 to TRBJ2-1; the D is unclear. Germline-derived CDR1 and CDR2 are KGHSH and LQKENI. CDR3 length: 16 residues. The V end lost 0 bases, the J end lost 6 bases, and 15 bases lay between the germline ends. DNA for the CDR3: TGTGCCAGCTCACCACCCTATACACTCGGTAGCAATGAGCAGTTCTTC. Its translation: CASSPPYTLGSNEQFF.

The chain carries TRBV5-1 and TRBJ1-1, with unresolved D. The CDR3 is 15 amino acids. V lost 0 bases to trimming and J lost 0 bases, with 9 bases between them. The germline V gene encodes CDR1 SGHRS and CDR2 YFSETQ. The CDR3 reads CASSLEARVNTEAFF. As DNA, the CDR3 is TGCGCCAGCAGCTTGGAGGCCAGAGTGAACACTGAAGCTTTCTTT.

The rearrangement links TRBV5-1 to TRBJ2-7; D is uncertain. Germline CDR1 reads SGHRS; CDR2 reads YFSETQ. The germline V and J ends were trimmed by 2 bases and 9 bases, with 24 bases remaining between them. The CDR3 sequence is 16 residues long. The CDR3: CASSLNPTLGSLGQYF. The CDR3 coding sequence is TGCGCCAGCAGCTTAAACCCAACTCTCGGGTCATTGGGGCAGTACTTC.

This chain links TRBV5-4 with TRBJ2-6; TRBD2 might be the D (5 bases). Germline V gene sequence: CDR1 SGHNT, CDR2 YYREEE (reference sequence). The CDR3 sequence is 18 residues long. Trimming stripped 4 bases from V and 0 bases from J, with 17 bases between. The CDR3, as DNA: TGTGCCAGCAGCCCGGCGGTTCGGGGAGCCTCTGGGGCCAACGTCCTGACTTTC. Translation: CASSPAVRGASGANVLTF.

This chain joins TRBV7-2 and TRBJ1-5, with D hard to call. This CDR3 is built from 16 residues. V gave up 1 base and J gave up 4 bases, with 14 bases separating them. Germline V gene lookup returns CDR1 SGHTA and CDR2 FQGNSA. In nucleotides, the CDR3 is TGTGCCAGCAGCTTAGGATTGGGCAGACTTAATCAGCCCCAGCATTTT. Translation gives CASSLGLGRLNQPQHF.

The rearrangement links TRBV15 to TRBJ2-3; maybe TRBD1 (6 bases). This CDR3 comprises 16 residues. Per germline, CDR1 LNHNV and CDR2 YYDKDF (reference sequence). Trimming pared 0 bases from V and 1 base from J, leaving 11 bases between. The CDR3 nucleotides read TGTGCCACCAGCAGAGACAGGGGAATGGGCACAGATACGCAGTATTTT. Translating it yields CATSRDRGMGTDTQYF.

The CDR3 sequence: CASSSSRSSNQPQHF. The CDR3 DNA is TGTGCCAGCAGTTCATCCAGGAGTAGCAATCAGCCCCAGCATTTT. The V gene is TRBV25-1, the J gene TRBJ1-5, with unresolved D. CDR1 is MGHDK, CDR2 SYGVNS, per germline. The CDR3 runs 15 residues. V lost 5 bases and J 0 bases, leaving 11 bases between the germline ends.

CDR3 protein: CSVGQGIAYEQYF. CDR3 coding DNA: TGCAGCGTTGGACAGGGGATCGCCTACGAGCAGTACTTC. The V call is TRBV29-1, the J call TRBJ2-7, with 8 nucleotides matching TRBD1. The CDR3 runs to 13 residues. Germline V gene lookup returns CDR1 SQVTM and CDR2 ANQGSEA. V lost 4 bases, J lost 2 bases, and 4 bases stayed unmatched.